The rows below give T cell receptor beta chains drawn from one sample of a study of persistence of HIV-infected CD4 T cells. For these TCRs, the target antigens are not known. Profiling relied on immunoSEQ multiplex PCR, and the TCRdb table lists in-frame clones only, not all of them. The table records tens of thousands of clones, roughly 92% of them present only once. This sample comprised CD4+ T cells sorted from PBMCs after roughly 18-hour stimulation, obtained from a patient who received antiretroviral therapy. The source of these receptors is an adult man with HIV who was CMV-seropositive. Each CDR3 is given with its conserved first and last residue. The order of the fields is J gene, D gene, clone size, CDR3 length, V gene, CDR3 DNA, CDR3 protein. The D gene is left open where the match is weak. Some rows have no size entry. The others give once, few or many, or a class for an expanded clone.

TRBJ1-3	NA	NA	20	TRBV3-1/TRBV3-2	TGTGCCAGCAGCCAGGCCGGGACGGACTACACTACGAGCTCTGGAAACACCATATATTTT	CASSQAGTDYTTSSGNTIYF
TRBJ1-3	NA	NA	16	TRBV18	TGTGCCAGCTCACCTTCCCGAGGAACATCTGGAAACACCATATATTTT	CASSPSRGTSGNTIYF
TRBJ1-2	TRBD1	NA	15	TRBV6-1	TGTGCCAGCAGTGAAGCGAGGGACAGTTTATATGGCTACACCTTC	CASSEARDSLYGYTF
TRBJ2-1	NA	NA	16	TRBV7-2	TGTGCCAGCAGCTTAGAGTATGGCGGAGCATACAATGAGCAGTTCTTC	CASSLEYGGAYNEQFF
TRBJ2-1	TRBD2	few	16	TRBV2	TGTGCCAGCACGACCTCGACCCGGGCTAGCGGGGGGGCCCCGTTCTTC	CASTTSTRASGGAPFF
TRBJ1-1	NA	NA	13	TRBV6-5	TGTGCCGTGAACAGGGATCGGAACACTGAAGCTTTCTTT	CAVNRDRNTEAFF
TRBJ1-2	NA	NA	14	TRBV6-5	TGTGCCAGCAGCCCCGTCGGGATGAACTATGGCTACACCTTC	CASSPVGMNYGYTF
TRBJ2-7	NA	NA	12	TRBV6-5	TGTGCCAGCATGGACACCACCTACGAGCAGTACTTC	CASMDTTYEQYF
TRBJ1-6	NA	NA	13	TRBV27	TGTGCCAGCAGTTTTAGGGGGGATTCACCCCTCCACTTT	CASSFRGDSPLHF
TRBJ1-1	NA	once	13	TRBV19	TGTGCCACCACGGACCGGCAAAACACTGAAGCTTTCTTT	CATTDRQNTEAFF
TRBJ2-3	NA	NA	15	TRBV4-1	TGCGCCAGCAGCCTTAGACACGCTAGCACAGATACGCAGTATTTT	CASSLRHASTDTQYF
TRBJ2-7	TRBD1	NA	13	TRBV19	TGTGCCAGTAGCCGGGACAGGTCCTACGAGCAGTACTTC	CASSRDRSYEQYF
TRBJ2-6	NA	NA	19	TRBV18	TGTGCCAGCTCACCCTACCCCGGGACTCAGTCTGCTGGGGCCAACGTCCTGACTTTC	CASSPYPGTQSAGANVLTF
TRBJ1-2	NA	NA	13	TRBV24-1	TGTGCCACCAGTGGCGACAGAAACTATGGCTACACCTTC	CATSGDRNYGYTF
TRBJ2-4	NA	NA	13	TRBV4-1	TGCGCCAGCAGCCAAGACGCCAAAAACATTCAGTACTTC	CASSQDAKNIQYF
TRBJ2-2	TRBD2	NA	16	TRBV5-1	TGCGCCAGCAAGGTAGCGGGGGCGGTCAACACCGGGGAGCTGTTTTTT	CASKVAGAVNTGELFF
TRBJ1-1	NA	NA	13	TRBV7-3	TGTGCCAGCAGCTTGACAGTGAACACTGAAGCTTTCTTT	CASSLTVNTEAFF
TRBJ1-4	NA	NA	15	TRBV27	TGTGCCAGCAGTTTATTACCGGCGGGGTCAAGGAAACTGTTTTTT	CASSLLPAGSRKLFF
TRBJ1-6	TRBD1	NA	15	TRBV5-1	TGCGCCAGCTGCCCCCAGGACAGGGAGGATTCACCCCTCCACTTT	CASCPQDREDSPLHF
TRBJ2-7	NA	NA	14	TRBV5-1	TGCGCCAGCAGGCCTTTGACAGGATCCTACGAGCAGTACTTC	CASRPLTGSYEQYF
TRBJ1-2	NA	few	12	TRBV9	TGTGCCAGCAGCTCGGACAGCTATGGCTACACCTTC	CASSSDSYGYTF
TRBJ1-2	NA	NA	14	TRBV5-1	TGCGCCAGCAGCTTGATAGGAGCTAACTATGGCTACACCTTC	CASSLIGANYGYTF
TRBJ2-3	NA	NA	14	TRBV9	TGTGCCAGCAGCCCACAGGGTCTGACGGATACGCAGTATTTT	CASSPQGLTDTQYF
TRBJ1-1	NA	NA	14	TRBV5-1	TGCGCCAGCCCGAACCGGACAAGGCTGCGGTGTGCTTTCTTT	CASPNRTRLRCAFF
TRBJ1-1	NA	NA	13	TRBV6-6	TGTGCCAGCAGTCCGGATTTTTTCGCTGAAGCTTTCTTT	CASSPDFFAEAFF
TRBJ1-4	TRBD1	NA	17	TRBV3-1/TRBV3-2	TGTGCCAGCAGCCAAGGGGCTGTGGGGACAGGTACTGAAAAACTGTTTTTT	CASSQGAVGTGTEKLFF
TRBJ1-2	NA	NA	13	TRBV5-1	TGCGCCAGCAGCTTGGGAGGGGAGTATGGCTACACCTTC	CASSLGGEYGYTF
TRBJ2-7	TRBD1	NA	13	TRBV3-1/TRBV3-2	TGTGCCAGCAGTCACAGGGGTGGTGACGAGCAGTACTTC	CASSHRGGDEQYF
TRBJ2-3	TRBD1	NA	16	TRBV7-2	TGTGCCAGCAGCTTAAATCTCAGGGGGAGCACAGATACGCAGTATTTT	CASSLNLRGSTDTQYF
TRBJ2-3	TRBD1	NA	16	TRBV7-2	TGTGCCAGCAGCTTTCGTTGGACAGGCAGCACAGATACGCAGTATTTT	CASSFRWTGSTDTQYF
TRBJ1-2	NA	NA	17	TRBV19	TGTGCCAGTCGGCCGTGGGGCGTACGGGATGCGGGAAAAGACTACACCTTC	CASRPWGVRDAGKDYTF
TRBJ2-3	TRBD2	NA	17	TRBV20-1	TGCAGTGCTAATGAACGGGGGGATCCGGTTAGCACAGATACGCAGTATTTT	CSANERGDPVSTDTQYF
TRBJ1-1	NA	NA	16	TRBV7-2	TGTGCCAGCAGCCGGCGTGTTGGGGCAGCGAACACTGAAGCTTTCTTT	CASSRRVGAANTEAFF
TRBJ1-3	NA	NA	16	TRBV5-1	TGCGCCAGCAGCTTGGACAGCCTTATCTCTGGAAACACCATATATTTT	CASSLDSLISGNTIYF
TRBJ2-7	NA	NA	13	TRBV15	TGTGCCACCAGCAGGGACGGACCCTACGAGCAGTACTTC	CATSRDGPYEQYF
TRBJ1-2	TRBD1	few	15	TRBV3-1/TRBV3-2	TGTGCCAGCAGCCACGCGGACAGGGTTGACTATGGCTACACCTTC	CASSHADRVDYGYTF
TRBJ2-7	NA	NA	16	TRBV6-1	TGTGCCAGCAGTGATCCCCGACAGGGAGGGTCCCCGCGGGAGTACTTC	CASSDPRQGGSPREYF